The sequence of this T cell receptor beta chain was determined in a study of CD8 T cells in ankylosing spondylitis. General study points: As reported, disease-linked clones showed significant enrichment in matched ankylosing spondylitis synovial fluid. Typical of ankylosing spondylitis blood, it appeared, was a TCR beta motif of under 10 highly homologous variants. Certain motif variants had earlier appeared in reactive arthritis synovial fluid and blood.

Construction of TCR beta libraries was performed using quantitative 5'-RACE with molecular barcodes. TCRdb independently ran MiXCR on the 5' RACE reads; one entry per CDR3 protein. The data hold fewer than 450,000 distinct CDR3 sequences, with approximately 17% observed a single time. J was trimmed by 0 bases and V by 0 bases; bases with no gene match: 9. This CDR3 is 18 amino acids long. Germline assignment: CDR1 SGHRS and CDR2 YFSETQ. This clonotype came up a few times. Its antigen is undetermined. Sequencing was done on a sample of blood, either unsorted or a sorted T cell fraction (not recorded which). This sequence joins TRBV5-1 and TRBJ2-3, with 8 bases matching TRBD2. The sequence derives from a male donor with ankylosing spondylitis. The DNA for the CDR3 is TGCGCCAGCAGCTTGGGGACTAGCAGCCGTACTAGCACAGATACGCAGTATTTT. Translating gives CASSLGTSSRTSTDTQYF.